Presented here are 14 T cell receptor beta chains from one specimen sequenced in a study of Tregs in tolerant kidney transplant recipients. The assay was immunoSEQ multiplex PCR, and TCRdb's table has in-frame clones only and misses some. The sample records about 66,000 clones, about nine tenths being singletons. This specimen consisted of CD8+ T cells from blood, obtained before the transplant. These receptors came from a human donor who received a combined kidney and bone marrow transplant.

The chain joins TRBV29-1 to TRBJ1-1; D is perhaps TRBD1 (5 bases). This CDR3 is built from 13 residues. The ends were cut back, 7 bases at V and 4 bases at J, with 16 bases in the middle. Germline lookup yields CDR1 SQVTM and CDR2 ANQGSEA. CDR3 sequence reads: CSAFTGFATEAFF. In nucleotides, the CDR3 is TGCAGCGCCTTCACAGGCTTCGCCACTGAAGCTTTCTTT.

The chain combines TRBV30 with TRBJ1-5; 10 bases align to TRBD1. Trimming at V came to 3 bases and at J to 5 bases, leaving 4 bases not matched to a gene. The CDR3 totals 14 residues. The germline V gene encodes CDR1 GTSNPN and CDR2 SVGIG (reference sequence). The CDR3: CAWSSGTGDQPQHF. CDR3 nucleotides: TGTGCCTGGAGCTCCGGGACAGGGGATCAGCCCCAGCATTTT. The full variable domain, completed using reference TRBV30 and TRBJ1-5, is SQTIHQWPATLVQPVGSPLSLECTVEGTSNPNLYWYRQAAGRGLQLLFYSVGIGQISSEVPQNLSASRPQDRQFILSSKKLLLSDSGFYLCAWSSGTGDQPQHFGDGTRLSIL.

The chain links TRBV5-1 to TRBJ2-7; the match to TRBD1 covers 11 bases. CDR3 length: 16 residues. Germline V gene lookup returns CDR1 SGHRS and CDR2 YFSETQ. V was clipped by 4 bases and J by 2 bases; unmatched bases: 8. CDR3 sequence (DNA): TGCGCCAGCAGCCCCGGGGGGACAGGGGGTCCCTACGAGCAGTACTTC. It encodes CASSPGGTGGPYEQYF.

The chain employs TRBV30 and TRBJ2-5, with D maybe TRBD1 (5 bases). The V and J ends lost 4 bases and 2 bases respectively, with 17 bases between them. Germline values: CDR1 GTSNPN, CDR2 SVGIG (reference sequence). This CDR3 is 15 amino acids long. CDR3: CAWTSGQGLQETQYF. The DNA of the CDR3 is TGTGCCTGGACTTCAGGGCAAGGCCTTCAAGAGACCCAGTACTTC.

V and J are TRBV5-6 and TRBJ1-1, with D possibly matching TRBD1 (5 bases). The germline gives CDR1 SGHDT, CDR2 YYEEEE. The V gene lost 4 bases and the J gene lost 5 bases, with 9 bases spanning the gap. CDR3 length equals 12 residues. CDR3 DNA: TGTGCCAGCAGCATCAGGGTTACTGAAGCTTTCTTT. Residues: CASSIRVTEAFF.

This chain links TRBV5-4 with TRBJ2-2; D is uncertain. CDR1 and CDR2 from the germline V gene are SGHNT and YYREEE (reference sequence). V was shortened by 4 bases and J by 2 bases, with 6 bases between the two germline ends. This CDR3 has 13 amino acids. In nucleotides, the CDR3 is TGTGCCAGCAGCGAGGATAACACCGGGGAGCTGTTTTTT. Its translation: CASSEDNTGELFF.

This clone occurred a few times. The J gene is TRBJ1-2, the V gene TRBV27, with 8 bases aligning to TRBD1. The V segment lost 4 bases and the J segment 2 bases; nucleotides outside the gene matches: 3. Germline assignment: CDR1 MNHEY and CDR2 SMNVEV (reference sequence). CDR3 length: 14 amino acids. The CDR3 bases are TGTGCCAGCAGTTCAGGGGGCCAGAACTATGGCTACACCTTC. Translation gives CASSSGGQNYGYTF.

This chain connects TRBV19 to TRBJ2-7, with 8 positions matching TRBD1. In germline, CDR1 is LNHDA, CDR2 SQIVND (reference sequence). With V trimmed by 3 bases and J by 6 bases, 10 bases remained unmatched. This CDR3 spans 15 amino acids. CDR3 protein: CASSMGDRSSPEQYF. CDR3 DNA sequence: TGTGCCAGTAGTATGGGGGACAGGTCTTCCCCCGAGCAGTACTTC.

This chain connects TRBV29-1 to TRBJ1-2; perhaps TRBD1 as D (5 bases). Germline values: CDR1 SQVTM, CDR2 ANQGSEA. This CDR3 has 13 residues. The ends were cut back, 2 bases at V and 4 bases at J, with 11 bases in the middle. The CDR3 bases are TGCAGCGTTGAATCGAGCAGGGTCTATGGCTACACCTTC. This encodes CSVESSRVYGYTF.

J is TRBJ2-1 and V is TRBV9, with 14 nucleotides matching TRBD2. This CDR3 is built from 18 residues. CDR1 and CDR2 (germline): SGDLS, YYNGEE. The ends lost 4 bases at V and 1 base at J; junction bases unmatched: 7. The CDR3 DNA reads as TGTGCCAGCAGCCCCGGGACTAGCGGGAGAACTTCCTACAATGAGCAGTTCTTC. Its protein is CASSPGTSGRTSYNEQFF.

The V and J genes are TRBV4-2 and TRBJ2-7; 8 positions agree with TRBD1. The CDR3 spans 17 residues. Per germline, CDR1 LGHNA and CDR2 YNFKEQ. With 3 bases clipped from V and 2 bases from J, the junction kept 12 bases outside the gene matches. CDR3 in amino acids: CASSQEGQGMITYEQYF. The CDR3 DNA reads TGTGCCAGCAGCCAGGAAGGACAGGGAATGATCACCTACGAGCAGTACTTC.

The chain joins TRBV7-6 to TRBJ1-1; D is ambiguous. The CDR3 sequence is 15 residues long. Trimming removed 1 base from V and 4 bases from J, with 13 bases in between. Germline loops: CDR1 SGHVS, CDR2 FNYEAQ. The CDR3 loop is CASSLVIGSGTEAFF. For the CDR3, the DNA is TGTGCCAGCAGCTTAGTGATCGGTTCCGGCACTGAAGCTTTCTTT. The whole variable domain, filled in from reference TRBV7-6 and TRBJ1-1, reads GAGVSQSPRYKVTKRGQDVALRCDPISGHVSLYWYRQALGQGPEFLTYFNYEAQQDKSGLPNDRFSAERPEGSISTLTIQRTEQRDSAMYRCASSLVIGSGTEAFFGQGTRLTVV.

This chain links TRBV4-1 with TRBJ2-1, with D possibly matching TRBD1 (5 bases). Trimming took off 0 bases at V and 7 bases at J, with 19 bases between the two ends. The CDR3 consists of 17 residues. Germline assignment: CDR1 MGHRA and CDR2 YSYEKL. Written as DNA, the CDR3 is TGCGCCAGCAGCCAAGAAGGTACCAGGGAAGGTCAGAATGAGCAGTTCTTC. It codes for CASSQEGTREGQNEQFF.

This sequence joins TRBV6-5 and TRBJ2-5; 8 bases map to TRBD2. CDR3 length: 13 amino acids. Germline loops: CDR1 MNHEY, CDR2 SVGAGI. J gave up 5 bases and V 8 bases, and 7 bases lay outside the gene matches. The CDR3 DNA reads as TGTGCCAGCGTTCCCGGGGGGGCTGAGACCCAGTACTTC. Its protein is CASVPGGAETQYF.